This is a list of T cell receptor beta chains from one sample in a study of T-cell memory formation after mild COVID-19. TCRdb re-analysed the 5' RACE reads in MiXCR, keeping a single row per CDR3 protein. The top ten hold around a fifth of the sample, which has under 550,000 distinct CDR3 sequences, about a sixth seen once. The sample consisted of PBMCs or a T cell subset sorted from them (not recorded which). All receptors come from a man aged 18 to 30 who had mild COVID-19 (a few samples of this study predate the infection). Cell type and time point are not known. Each CDR3 is given without its conserved first and last residue. The D gene is left open where the match is weak. Size is stated for part of the rows, as once, few or many counts, or as a class when the clone is expanded.

d_call j_call clone_size cdr3_length v_call cdr3_aa
- TRBJ1-6 few 14 TRBV20-1 SAYLPPQGQNSPLH
- TRBJ2-7 - 10 TRBV12-3/TRBV12-4 DSSFGPGEQY
TRBD1 TRBJ1-3 few 13 TRBV18 ASSLGTDKWNTIY
- TRBJ2-6 - 18 TRBV2 ASSEASHESGTSGANVLT
TRBD1 TRBJ2-3 few 12 TRBV10-2 ARSRDSRADTQY
- TRBJ2-1 - 14 TRBV7-2 ASSLQAANSYNEQF
TRBD2 TRBJ2-7 once 14 TRBV6-6 ASSYSRGDFLYEQY
- TRBJ1-1 - 10 TRBV20-1 SARDGYAGAF
- TRBJ2-1 many 11 TRBV7-9 ANSLGGDNEQF
- TRBJ2-3 many 13 TRBV7-3 ASSLYGGRTDTQY
TRBD1 TRBJ1-2 - 11 TRBV10-3 AISGQANYGYT
- TRBJ2-5 few 11 TRBV4-2 ASSLAPKETQY
- TRBJ1-5 - 12 TRBV18 ASSPLGAPQPQH
- TRBJ2-5 medium-sized 15 TRBV7-2 ASSPRGGGGYQETQY
- TRBJ2-5 few 13 TRBV5-1 ASSLRSGAGETQY
- TRBJ1-2 - 11 TRBV10-3 ATTADQVYGYT